These T cell receptor beta chains were read from a single sample in a study of glioma-infiltrating T cells after dendritic cell vaccination. Clones were sequenced by immunoSEQ multiplex PCR, and TCRdb holds only the in-frame ones, with some missing. This table has approximately 36,000 clones, about 80% appearing once. The input for sequencing was blood, taken before dendritic cell vaccination. The receptors shown here come from a human donor with glioblastoma. Each CDR3 is given with its conserved first and last residue. D genes are given only for firm matches. Clone size is given for some rows only: seen once, a few or many times, or a class if the clone is expanded.

D gene | CDR3 length | clone size | J gene | V gene | CDR3 protein | CDR3 DNA
TRBD1 | 14 | - | TRBJ1-2 | TRBV7-2 | CASSPSRGQYGYTF | TGTGCCAGCAGCCCTTCCAGGGGGCAATATGGCTACACCTTC
TRBD2 | 16 | - | TRBJ2-7 | TRBV4-3 | CASSQETGGGPYEQYF | TGCGCCAGCAGCCAAGAAACGGGGGGGGGCCCCTACGAGCAGTACTTC
- | 16 | - | TRBJ2-2 | TRBV7-9 | CASSAYRDPYTGELFF | TGTGCCAGCAGCGCCTACAGGGACCCCTACACCGGGGAGCTGTTTTTT
- | 16 | - | TRBJ2-5 | TRBV5-1 | CASSLGWGGRRETQYF | TGCGCCAGCAGCTTGGGGTGGGGGGGCCGAAGGGAGACCCAGTACTTC
- | 15 | few | TRBJ2-7 | TRBV14 | CASSYSAGRRFEQYF | TGTGCCAGCAGTTACTCAGCTGGGAGAAGATTCGAGCAGTACTTC
- | 11 | - | TRBJ2-7 | TRBV6-5 | CASSEIHEQYF | TGTGCCAGCAGTGAGATCCACGAGCAGTACTTC
TRBD1 | 15 | - | TRBJ1-4 | TRBV6-5 | CASSPRTGDLTKLFF | TGTGCCAGCAGTCCCCGGACAGGTGATTTGACGAAACTGTTTTTT
- | 16 | once | TRBJ2-2 | TRBV7-2 | CASSLRGGSNTGELFF | TGTGCCAGCAGCTTACGCGGGGGCTCGAACACCGGGGAGCTGTTTTTT
- | 14 | - | TRBJ1-2 | TRBV30 | CAWSKGDSNYGYTF | TGTGCCTGGAGTAAGGGTGACAGTAACTATGGCTACACCTTC
- | 16 | - | TRBJ2-5 | TRBV5-6 | CASSLGLGGAWETQYF | TGTGCCAGCAGCTTGGGATTAGGGGGGGCCTGGGAGACCCAGTACTTC
- | 15 | - | TRBJ2-7 | TRBV5-1 | CASSPGPGQTYEQYF | TGCGCCAGCAGCCCCGGTCCGGGACAAACCTACGAGCAGTACTTC
TRBD1 | 16 | - | TRBJ1-3 | TRBV7-2 | CASSSEQGAGGNTIYF | TGTGCCAGCAGCTCTGAACAGGGGGCGGGAGGAAACACCATATATTTT
- | 11 | - | TRBJ2-3 | TRBV20-1 | CSAIVTDTQYF | TGCAGTGCTATAGTTACAGATACGCAGTATTTT
- | 15 | - | TRBJ1-2 | TRBV12-5 | CASGPQHRKVLGYTF | TGTGCTAGTGGTCCTCAACACAGGAAGGTTTTAGGCTACACCTTC
TRBD1 | 17 | once | TRBJ1-2 | TRBV10-2 | CASRGQGLFTANYGYTF | TGCGCCAGCAGGGGACAGGGGCTATTCACTGCTAACTATGGCTACACCTTC
- | 18 | - | TRBJ1-4 | TRBV30 | CAWSRGFRVGTTNEKLFF | TGTGCCTGGAGTCGGGGTTTTAGGGTGGGAACAACTAATGAAAAACTGTTTTTT
- | 15 | - | TRBJ2-5 | TRBV19 | CASSMGRIIQETQYF | TGTGCCAGTAGTATGGGGCGGATTATCCAAGAGACCCAGTACTTC
- | 15 | - | TRBJ2-7 | TRBV13 | CASSYSAGRRFEQYF | TGTGCCAGCAGTTACTCAGCTGGGAGAAGATTCGAGCAGTACTTC
TRBD1 | 18 | - | TRBJ1-5 | TRBV19 | CASSIRGRQSDGNQPQHF | TGTGCCAGTAGTATCAGGGGGCGTCAATCCGATGGCAATCAGCCCCAGCATTTT
- | 15 | - | TRBJ2-2 | TRBV19 | CASSIRRGLPGELFF | TGTGCCAGTAGTATACGCAGGGGTTTGCCCGGGGAGCTGTTTTTT
- | 16 | - | TRBJ1-1 | TRBV4-1 | CASSQILGGGRTEAFF | TGCGCCAGCAGCCAAATTCTCGGGGGGGGGAGGACTGAAGCTTTCTTT
TRBD1 | 14 | once | TRBJ2-1 | TRBV29-1 | CSVAPGTGLDEQFF | TGCAGCGTTGCTCCCGGGACAGGGTTGGATGAGCAGTTCTTC
TRBD2 | 18 | - | TRBJ2-2 | TRBV4-3 | CASSPPPSGGARTGELFF | TGCGCCAGCAGCCCCCCGCCTAGCGGGGGGGCGAGGACCGGGGAGCTGTTTTTT
TRBD2 | 15 | - | TRBJ2-7 | TRBV4-1 | CASSQEPSGVYEQYF | TGCGCCAGCAGCCAAGAGCCTAGCGGGGTCTACGAGCAGTACTTC
TRBD1 | 16 | - | TRBJ2-3 | TRBV12-5 | CASGPRDRALTDTQYF | TGTGCTAGTGGTCCGCGGGACAGGGCTTTAACAGATACGCAGTATTTT
TRBD1 | 14 | - | TRBJ1-2 | TRBV6-5 | CASSSPTGANGYTF | TGTGCCAGCAGTAGCCCGACAGGGGCGAATGGCTACACCTTC
- | 16 | - | TRBJ2-1 | TRBV7-9 | CASSKLGARSYNEQFF | TGTGCCAGCTCAAAATTAGGGGCTAGGTCCTACAATGAGCAGTTCTTC
TRBD1 | 15 | - | TRBJ2-1 | TRBV7-8 | CASSPGTGGGAEQFF | TGTGCCAGCAGCCCCGGGACAGGAGGCGGAGCTGAGCAGTTCTTC
TRBD2 | 16 | - | TRBJ2-1 | TRBV30 | CAWSVRGGALGNEQFF | TGTGCCTGGAGTGTACGGGGGGGGGCCTTGGGCAATGAGCAGTTCTTC